The 27 T cell receptor beta chains below all came from one sample that was sequenced in a study of blood T cell repertoires in COVID-19. TCRdb keeps only in-frame clones here, not all; method: immunoSEQ multiplex PCR. The sample has 150,000 or so clones; over 80% are singletons. The sequenced sample consisted of peripheral blood. The receptors stem from a woman in her 50s with acute or convalescent COVID-19.

The chain links TRBV7-2 to TRBJ1-1; D call uncertain. The CDR3 covers 11 residues. In germline, CDR1 is SGHTA, CDR2 FQGNSA. The V end lost 5 bases, the J end lost 8 bases, and 9 bases lay between the germline ends. CDR3 sequence: CASSPRVEAFF. Written as DNA, the CDR3 is TGTGCCAGCAGCCCCCGGGTCGAAGCTTTCTTT.

The V and J genes are TRBV7-9 and TRBJ2-7, with TRBD2 as a possible D gene (6 bases). The V and J ends lost 0 bases and 1 base respectively, with 7 bases between them. Germline V gene lookup returns CDR1 SEHNR and CDR2 FQNEAQ (reference sequence). The CDR3 is 14 amino acids. CDR3 DNA sequence: TGTGCCAGCAGCTTAGCGGGGGGATCCTACGAGCAGTACTTC. This sequence encodes CASSLAGGSYEQYF.

The chain is built from TRBV2 and TRBJ2-2; tentative D call: TRBD2 (5 bases). The CDR3 contains 15 residues. V shed 5 bases and J shed 2 bases, with 12 bases lying between them. Germline CDR1 reads SNHLY; CDR2 reads FYNNEI. The CDR3 sequence: CASSKDLANTGELFF. CDR3 DNA: TGTGCCAGCAGTAAGGACTTGGCTAACACCGGGGAGCTGTTTTTT.

The rearrangement uses TRBV28 and TRBJ1-2, with TRBD1 matching over 9 bases. V was clipped by 5 bases and J by 2 bases; unmatched bases: 9. This CDR3 is 16 amino acids long. Germline loops: CDR1 MDHEN, CDR2 SYDVKM. CDR3 DNA: TGTGCCAGCAGTCTGACATCCGGGACAGGGAACTATGGCTACACCTTC. This codes for CASSLTSGTGNYGYTF.

As to this clone: Mismatch with germline at one junction end may stem from a read error. The V gene is TRBV10-3, the J gene TRBJ2-2; D not certain. CDR3 length equals 12 residues. Per germline, CDR1 ENHRY and CDR2 SYGVKD. The CDR3 coding sequence is TGTGCTATCAAAGATCCGGGCGGGGAGCTGTTTTTT. Its translation: CAIKDPGGELFF.

This clone was recorded once. CDR3 DNA sequence: TGTGCCAGCACACAGGGGGCCGGGACCGGGGAGCTGTTTTTT. Translation: CASTQGAGTGELFF. The chain uses TRBV25-1 and TRBJ2-2; 9 bases map to TRBD1. The CDR3 covers 14 residues. CDR1 MGHDK and CDR2 SYGVNS come from the germline V gene. J lost 5 bases, V lost 7 bases, and 5 bases had no gene match.

The chain carries TRBV18 and TRBJ1-3; D gene unclear. This CDR3 region has 16 residues. CDR1 is KGHSH and CDR2 is LQKENI in the germline V gene. The V gene lost 3 bases and the J gene lost 1 base, with 13 bases spanning the gap. The CDR3, as DNA: TGTGCCAGCTCACCGAGCAGATCGGGGTCTGGAAACACCATATATTTT. This gives the protein CASSPSRSGSGNTIYF.

The genes are TRBV7-2 and TRBJ1-2; D unclear. The CDR3 contains 11 residues. V lost 8 bases and J 1 base, leaving 5 bases between the germline ends. The germline gives CDR1 SGHTA, CDR2 FQGNSA. The CDR3: CASSGNYGYTF. The CDR3 nucleotides are TGTGCCAGCTCGGGTAACTATGGCTACACCTTC. Together with reference TRBV7-2 and TRBJ1-2, the CDR3 gives the full variable domain: GAGVSQSPSNKVTEKGKDVELRCDPISGHTALYWYRQSLGQGLEFLIYFQGNSAPDKSGLPSDRFSAERTGGSVSTLTIQRTQQEDSAVYLCASSGNYGYTFGSGTRLTVV.

The genes are TRBV10-3 and TRBJ1-2, with 7 nucleotides matching TRBD1. Germline V gives CDR1 ENHRY, CDR2 SYGVKD. The V gene end was trimmed by 6 bases and the J gene end by 3 bases; junction bases not matched to a gene: 7. The CDR3 runs 14 residues. The CDR3 region has the DNA TGTGCCATCAGCGCCGACAGGGCGGACTATGGCTACACCTTC. Its translation is CAISADRADYGYTF.

The gene calls are TRBV20-1 and TRBJ1-4, with no clear D. Trimming removed 6 bases from V and 8 bases from J, with 10 bases in between. CDR1 is DFQATT, CDR2 SNEGSKA, per germline (reference sequence). The CDR3 has 11 amino acids. CDR3 sequence (DNA): TGCAGTGCAAAACGAGCGGAAAAACTGTTTTTT. The encoded protein is CSAKRAEKLFF.

The chain uses TRBV19 and TRBJ1-4; D not certain. V was shortened by 3 bases and J by 8 bases, with 4 bases between the two germline ends. Germline loops: CDR1 LNHDA, CDR2 SQIVND (reference sequence). The CDR3 is 11 amino acids. For the CDR3, the DNA is TGTGCCAGTAGTATCTACGAAAAACTGTTTTTT. Its translation is CASSIYEKLFF.

A remark on this clone: The DNA is omitted, as the CDR3 cannot be located on it reliably, and the CDR3 follows TCRdb's listing. The J gene is TRBJ2-2, the V gene TRBV24-1; TRBD2 was called by the table and not checked on the DNA. Germline CDR1 is KGHDR and CDR2 is SFDVKD. Inclusive of both ends, the CDR3 amounts to 17 amino acids. The CDR3 sequence: CATSDLQDPFGAGELFF.

The chain combines TRBV5-1 with TRBJ2-3; D is perhaps TRBD1 (5 bases). In germline, CDR1 is SGHRS, CDR2 YFSETQ. Trimming took 8 bases from V and 0 from J, leaving 13 bases between them. The CDR3 extends over 14 amino acids. CDR3 in amino acids: CASCPGYSTDTQYF. In DNA, the CDR3 is TGCGCCAGTTGTCCAGGGTACAGCACAGATACGCAGTATTTT.

This clone was counted once. This rearrangement joins TRBV6-1 to TRBJ2-3; a possible D gene is TRBD2 (5 bases). This CDR3 spans 13 amino acids. Trimming left V 2 bases short and J 5 bases short, with 8 bases between. Per the germline V gene, CDR1 is MNHNS and CDR2 is SASEGT. CDR3 region: CASSEFGIDTQYF. The CDR3 DNA reads as TGTGCCAGCAGTGAATTCGGGATAGATACGCAGTATTTT.

In DNA, the CDR3 is TGTGCCTGGAGTTCGAGGTTGTACGGCACAGATACGCAGTATTTT. It specifies CAWSSRLYGTDTQYF. V usage is TRBV30 and J usage is TRBJ2-3, with no clear D. The germline gives CDR1 GTSNPN, CDR2 SVGIG (reference sequence). The CDR3 is 15 amino acids. The V and J ends lost 2 bases and 1 base respectively, with 13 bases between them.

The gene calls are TRBV9 and TRBJ1-4; D not resolved. Germline loops: CDR1 SGDLS, CDR2 YYNGEE. V was clipped by 4 bases and J by 3 bases, with 16 bases between them. The CDR3 totals 16 residues. CDR3 in DNA: TGTGCCAGCAGCTTAAGTGGTATCGGAGCTAATGAAAAACTGTTTTTT. It specifies CASSLSGIGANEKLFF.

The chain combines TRBV19 with TRBJ1-6; TRBD1 is a possible D gene (6 bases). Germline values: CDR1 LNHDA, CDR2 SQIVND (reference sequence). V shed 4 bases and J shed 10 bases, with 20 bases lying between them. The CDR3 consists of 16 residues. CDR3 coding DNA: TGTGCCAGTAGTACGGAATACGGGACAAGGGAGTCACCCCTCCACTTT. Translation gives CASSTEYGTRESPLHF.

The V gene is TRBV28, the J gene TRBJ1-5; D is perhaps TRBD1 (5 bases). Looked up from germline, CDR1 is MDHEN and CDR2 is SYDVKM. This CDR3 comprises 13 residues. Trimming took off 5 bases at V and 5 bases at J, with 10 bases between the two ends. The CDR3: CASSASGHQPQHF. In DNA form, the CDR3 reads TGTGCCAGCAGTGCCTCAGGGCATCAGCCCCAGCATTTT.

The J gene is TRBJ1-5, the V gene TRBV3-1 (or the pseudogene TRBV3-2), with 8 bases aligning to TRBD1. The CDR3 covers 18 residues. The germline V gene has CDR1 LGHDT and CDR2 YNNKEL (reference sequence). Germline trimming cut 0 bases from V and 0 bases from J; bases unmatched to any gene: 7. CDR3 in DNA: TGTGCCAGCAGCCAAGATTACCCACAGGGGGATAGCAATCAGCCCCAGCATTTT. Protein: CASSQDYPQGDSNQPQHF.

The V gene is TRBV28, the J gene TRBJ1-5; D is undetermined. The CDR3 totals 13 residues. Germline V CDR1 and CDR2: MDHEN, SYDVKM. Trimming removed 2 bases at V and 5 bases at J, with 7 bases between. The CDR3 sequence: CASSLMPDQPQHF. The DNA for the CDR3 is TGTGCCAGCAGTTTAATGCCAGATCAGCCCCAGCATTTT.

The rearrangement joins TRBV3-1 (or the pseudogene TRBV3-2) to TRBJ1-6, with D perhaps matching TRBD1 (5 bases). Deletions cut 5 bases from V and 8 bases from J, with 22 bases between. Germline CDR1 LGHDT, CDR2 YNNKEL (reference sequence). The CDR3 length is 17 residues. The CDR3 DNA is TGTGCCAGCAGCGATACCGGGACTAATAGGGGCGATTCACCCCTCCACTTT. It yields the protein CASSDTGTNRGDSPLHF.

The genes are TRBV7-8 and TRBJ2-3; 8 nucleotides match TRBD1. The V gene's germline CDR1 is SGHVS and CDR2 FQNEAQ. The CDR3 has 14 residues. V lost 4 bases and J lost 2; bases outside the gene matches: 2. The CDR3 sequence: CASSWTGNTDTQYF. The CDR3 DNA sequence: TGTGCCAGCAGCTGGACAGGGAACACAGATACGCAGTATTTT.

The CDR3 loop reads CASNPYSGSYNEQFF. CDR3 in DNA: TGTGCCAGTAACCCGTATAGCGGCTCCTACAATGAGCAGTTCTTC. The rearrangement links TRBV25-1 to TRBJ2-1, with D perhaps TRBD2 (6 bases). Trimming removed 9 bases at V and 0 bases at J, with 15 bases between. The CDR3 extends over 15 amino acids. The germline gives CDR1 MGHDK, CDR2 SYGVNS. Combining the CDR3 with reference TRBV25-1 and TRBJ2-1 gives the whole variable domain EADIYQTPRYLVIGTGKKITLECSQTMGHDKMYWYQQDPGMELHLIHYSYGVNSTEKGDLSSESTVSRIRTEHFPLTLESARPSHTSQYLCASNPYSGSYNEQFFGPGTRLTVL.

The rearrangement uses TRBV7-2 and TRBJ2-7; D not certain. CDR1 is SGHTA, CDR2 FQGNSA, per germline. Trimming removed 3 bases at V and 0 bases at J, with 12 bases between. The CDR3 is 15 residues long. The CDR3 region is CASSLSYGASYEQYF. The CDR3 DNA is TGTGCCAGCAGCTTGTCGTACGGAGCCTCCTACGAGCAGTACTTC.

The chain uses TRBV27 and TRBJ2-1, with 10 bases lining up with TRBD2. The junction had 7 bases not matched to a gene; V was cut back by 4 bases and J by 4 bases. CDR3 length: 16 residues. In germline, CDR1 is MNHEY, CDR2 SMNVEV (reference sequence). CDR3 sequence: CASSSSSGSLYNEQFF. CDR3 nucleotide sequence: TGTGCCAGCAGTTCCTCTAGCGGGAGTCTATACAATGAGCAGTTCTTC.

The gene calls are TRBV28 and TRBJ1-1; 9 bases are a match to TRBD1. V dropped 11 bases and J dropped 4; count of bases not matched to a gene: 5. From germline, CDR1 is MDHEN and CDR2 SYDVKM. This CDR3 is built from 12 residues. Here the CDR3 reads CAGGQGGTEAFF. The CDR3 nucleotides are TGTGCCGGGGGACAGGGCGGCACTGAAGCTTTCTTT. The entire variable domain, with the rest obtained from reference TRBV28 and TRBJ1-1, is as follows: DVKVTQSSRYLVKRTGEKVFLECVQDMDHENMFWYRQDPGLGLRLIYFSYDVKMKEKGDIPEGYSVSREKKERFSLILESASTNQTSMYLCAGGQGGTEAFFGQGTRLTVV.

The chain links TRBV12-1 to TRBJ2-5; TRBD1 reflects the table's D call only, with no check against the DNA. TRBV12-1 is annotated as a pseudogene. This CDR3 contains 16 residues. This CDR3 is CASSPYPQGPRETQYF. The DNA for the CDR3 is TGTGCCAGCAGCCCCTACCCACAGGGCCCTCGGGAGACCCAGTACTTC.